The 30 T cell receptor beta chains listed next were all sequenced from one sample in a study of blood T cell repertoires in COVID-19. Profiled with immunoSEQ multiplex PCR; TCRdb holds only in-frame clones, not every one. The table has about 230,000 clones, roughly 80% seen once. Sequenced: peripheral blood. These receptors were taken from a woman older than 75 with acute or convalescent COVID-19.

The chain combines TRBV6-1 with TRBJ1-1, with 7 nucleotides matching TRBD1. Germline lookup yields CDR1 MNHNS and CDR2 SASEGT. V was pared by 0 bases and J by 0 bases, with 7 bases of the junction left unmatched. There are 17 residues in the CDR3. The CDR3 DNA is TGTGCCAGCAGTGAAGCGTTGGGACAGATCTTGAACACTGAAGCTTTCTTT. Amino acids: CASSEALGQILNTEAFF.

The chain joins TRBV21-1 to TRBJ2-7; TRBD2 is the table's D call and was not checked against the DNA. TRBV21-1 is recorded as a pseudogene. The CDR3 extends over 20 amino acids. The CDR3 is CASSKTTGLAGLPAGYEQYF. As DNA, the CDR3 is TGTGCCAGCAGCAAGACAACGGGACTAGCGGGGCTCCCAGCGGGGTACGAGCAGTACTTC.

V is TRBV11-3 and J is TRBJ2-2, with TRBD1 matching over 7 bases. V shed 5 bases, J shed 8 bases, and the junction held 5 bases outside the gene matches. Germline V gene lookup returns CDR1 SGHNT and CDR2 YENEEA. This CDR3 has 13 residues. CDR3 nucleotide sequence: TGTGCCAGCAGCCCCACAGGGGTGGGGGAGCTGTTTTTT. This encodes CASSPTGVGELFF.

The gene calls are TRBV18 and TRBJ2-5; a possible D gene is TRBD1 (5 bases). Germline V gene data show CDR1 as KGHSH and CDR2 as LQKENI. Trimming shortened V by 0 bases and J by 1 base, and 6 bases separated the two germline ends. This CDR3 comprises 14 residues. The CDR3 bases are TGTGCCAGCTCACCACCAGGGGCCCAAGAGACCCAGTACTTC. It is translated as CASSPPGAQETQYF. Together with reference TRBV18 and TRBJ2-5, the CDR3 gives the full variable domain: NAGVMQNPRHLVRRRGQEARLRCSPMKGHSHVYWYRQLPEEGLKFMVYLQKENIIDESGMPKERFSAEFPKEGPSILRIQQVVRGDSAAYFCASSPPGAQETQYFGPGTRLLVL.

This chain links TRBV9 with TRBJ1-3; unclear D gene. This CDR3 spans 15 amino acids. Germline CDR1 is SGDLS and CDR2 is YYNGEE. V was shortened by 0 bases and J by 1 base, with 8 bases between the two germline ends. The CDR3 nucleotides read TGTGCCAGCAGCGTAGAATGGGAGTCTGGAAACACCATATATTTT. This encodes CASSVEWESGNTIYF.

The rearrangement links TRBV6-6 to TRBJ2-5; no definite D call. V lost 2 bases and J lost 2, with 6 bases in between. The CDR3 consists of 13 residues. Germline assignment: CDR1 MNHNY and CDR2 SVGAGI (reference sequence). The CDR3 sequence is CASSYVQQETQYF. DNA of the CDR3: TGTGCCAGCAGTTACGTCCAGCAAGAGACCCAGTACTTC.

This clone was recorded only once. J is TRBJ1-6 and V is TRBV18; no reliable D call. CDR1 is KGHSH and CDR2 is LQKENI in the germline V gene. Between the trimmed V and J ends, which lost 3 bases and 6 bases, there was a span of 24 bases. This CDR3 is 19 amino acids long. The CDR3 reads CASSPRATLHEGFNSPLHF. The CDR3 DNA reads as TGTGCCAGCTCACCCCGGGCCACTCTCCACGAGGGCTTTAATTCACCCCTCCACTTT.

This chain connects TRBV19 to TRBJ1-1; TRBD1 is a possible D gene (5 bases). Germline CDR1 reads LNHDA; CDR2 reads SQIVND (reference sequence). V was clipped by 3 bases and J by 2 bases, with 13 bases between them. The CDR3 loop spans 15 amino acids. DNA of the CDR3: TGTGCCAGTAGTATTCACCAGGGTCGCAACACTGAAGCTTTCTTT. Residues: CASSIHQGRNTEAFF.

This clone appeared a few times. V gene TRBV3-1 (or the pseudogene TRBV3-2) combines with J gene TRBJ1-2; 8 bases are shared with TRBD1. The CDR3 extends over 14 amino acids. Germline CDR1 reads LGHDT; CDR2 reads YNNKEL (reference sequence). Trimming removed 1 base from V and 8 bases from J; junction bases left unmatched: 6. For the CDR3, the DNA is TGTGCCAGCAGCCAAGGTTCGACAGGGGCCGGCTACACCTTC. It is translated as CASSQGSTGAGYTF.

The CDR3 sequence is CASMRDLAGSDEQFF. Written as DNA, the CDR3 is TGTGCCAGCATGCGGGACCTAGCGGGGAGCGATGAGCAGTTCTTC. The rearrangement uses TRBV25-1 and TRBJ2-1; TRBD2 matches 9 bases. This CDR3 has 15 amino acids. The germline V gene encodes CDR1 MGHDK and CDR2 SYGVNS. Trimming took 7 bases from V and 8 from J; bases not matched to a gene: 12.

The rearrangement joins TRBV3-1 (or the pseudogene TRBV3-2) to TRBJ2-1; 8 bases agree with TRBD2. The germline gives CDR1 LGHDT, CDR2 YNNKEL (reference sequence). CDR3 length: 12 residues. Unmatched junction bases numbered 4, after V lost 5 bases and J lost 10 bases. The CDR3 here is CASSTRGGEQFF. The CDR3 DNA reads TGTGCCAGCAGCACCCGGGGGGGCGAGCAGTTCTTC.

This clone was picked up a small number of times. The chain employs TRBV7-2 and TRBJ1-2; no clear D. This CDR3 spans 13 amino acids. Per the germline V gene, CDR1 is SGHTA and CDR2 is FQGNSA. V was cut by 2 bases and J by 9 bases, with 13 bases left in between. The CDR3 DNA reads TGTGCCAGCAGCTTACCTTACTTCAGGAGCTACACCTTC. This translates into CASSLPYFRSYTF.

The chain has TRBV6-5 and TRBJ2-7; 10 bases fit TRBD1. The CDR3 has 15 residues. CDR1 MNHEY and CDR2 SVGAGI come from the germline V gene. The junction had 3 bases not matched to a gene; V was cut back by 0 bases and J by 4 bases. CDR3 coding DNA: TGTGCCAGCAGTTACTCGGGGACAGGGGTTTACGAGCAGTACTTC. This encodes CASSYSGTGVYEQYF.

The CDR3: CASSFEGVNTGELFF. The CDR3 DNA sequence: TGTGCCAGCAGTTTTGAGGGTGTGAACACCGGGGAGCTGTTTTTT. The rearrangement links TRBV27 to TRBJ2-2; D possibly corresponds to TRBD2 (5 bases). V dropped 3 bases and J dropped 1 base, with 9 bases sitting between them. This CDR3 contains 15 residues. Germline values: CDR1 MNHEY, CDR2 SMNVEV (reference sequence).

The rearrangement links TRBV5-1 to TRBJ2-5; no firm D call. Deletions cut 0 bases from V and 1 base from J, with 13 bases between. The germline V gene has CDR1 SGHRS and CDR2 YFSETQ. The CDR3 is 16 residues long. The CDR3 DNA is TGCGCCAGCAGCTTGGCCAATCCGGGTTCCCAAGAGACCCAGTACTTC. Translation: CASSLANPGSQETQYF. Combining the CDR3 with reference TRBV5-1 and TRBJ2-5 gives the whole variable domain KAGVTQTPRYLIKTRGQQVTLSCSPISGHRSVSWYQQTPGQGLQFLFEYFSETQRNKGNFPGRFSGRQFSNSRSEMNVSTLELGDSALYLCASSLANPGSQETQYFGPGTRLLVL.

Only one count was recorded for this clone. The chain carries TRBV18 and TRBJ1-2, with a weak D call TRBD1 (6 bases). The CDR3 loop spans 14 amino acids. V dropped 2 bases and J dropped 5 bases, with 12 bases sitting between them. Germline values: CDR1 KGHSH, CDR2 LQKENI. CDR3 protein: CASSPARGVYGYTF. CDR3 sequence (DNA): TGTGCCAGCTCACCAGCCAGGGGCGTTTATGGCTACACCTTC.

V and J are TRBV18 and TRBJ1-1; TRBD1 agrees at 7 bases. Germline V gene data show CDR1 as KGHSH and CDR2 as LQKENI. The CDR3 is made up of 16 amino acids. V trimming: 0 bases; J trimming: 2 bases; junction bases outside the gene matches: 6. The CDR3 reads CASSPPNRGGNTEAFF. CDR3 nucleotide sequence: TGTGCCAGCTCACCACCAAACAGGGGAGGTAACACTGAAGCTTTCTTT.

This clone was seen a few times. This chain connects TRBV5-1 to TRBJ2-1; TRBD2 agrees at 10 bases. Germline CDR1 is SGHRS and CDR2 is YFSETQ. V lost 3 bases and J lost 3; bases outside the gene matches: 3. The CDR3 sequence is 15 residues long. This CDR3 reads CASSSSGSYYNEQFF. The CDR3 DNA follows: TGCGCCAGCAGCTCTAGCGGGAGCTACTACAATGAGCAGTTCTTC.

The V and J genes are TRBV15 and TRBJ1-3, with D perhaps TRBD1 (5 bases). Trimming took off 0 bases at V and 4 bases at J, with 10 bases between the two ends. The CDR3 runs 15 residues. Germline V gene lookup returns CDR1 LNHNV and CDR2 YYDKDF (reference sequence). The CDR3 DNA reads TGTGCCACCAGCAGAGACCAGGGTCGGGGAAACACCATATATTTT. Protein sequence: CATSRDQGRGNTIYF.

This chain links TRBV18 with TRBJ1-1; D is possibly TRBD1 (5 bases). Germline V lookup: CDR1 KGHSH, CDR2 LQKENI. This CDR3 region has 16 residues. The V gene lost 8 bases and the J gene lost 3 bases, with 22 bases spanning the gap. The CDR3 region is CASPPTGADVDTEAFF. The CDR3 DNA reads as TGTGCCAGCCCCCCGACTGGGGCCGACGTGGACACTGAAGCTTTCTTT.

In this sample, this clone turned up once. The chain carries TRBV5-1 and TRBJ1-1; no reliable D call. In germline, CDR1 is SGHRS, CDR2 YFSETQ. The germline V and J ends were trimmed by 7 bases and 1 base, with 8 bases remaining between them. CDR3 length: 12 amino acids. The CDR3 spells CASHHGNTEAFF. CDR3 coding DNA: TGCGCCAGCCACCACGGGAACACTGAAGCTTTCTTT.

The V and J genes are TRBV5-1 and TRBJ2-5; 8 bases line up with TRBD2. With V trimmed by 0 bases and J by 2 bases, 6 bases remained unmatched. The CDR3 covers 16 residues. The V gene's germline CDR1 is SGHRS and CDR2 YFSETQ. The CDR3 sequence is CASSLATASGQETQYF. Written as DNA, the CDR3 is TGCGCCAGCAGCTTGGCTACTGCTAGCGGGCAAGAGACCCAGTACTTC.

Here the CDR3 reads CASRYGTGVYGYTF. The CDR3 coding sequence is TGTGCCAGTAGGTACGGGACAGGGGTCTATGGCTACACCTTC. The genes are TRBV19 and TRBJ1-2; TRBD1 agrees at 10 bases. V trimming: 6 bases; J trimming: 4 bases; junction bases outside the gene matches: 5. The CDR3 length is 14 residues. Germline CDR1 LNHDA, CDR2 SQIVND (reference sequence).

This chain links TRBV19 with TRBJ1-5; tentative D call: TRBD1 (6 bases). Between the trimmed V and J ends, which lost 3 bases and 4 bases, there was a span of 19 bases. This CDR3 has 17 residues. Germline assignment: CDR1 LNHDA and CDR2 SQIVND (reference sequence). The CDR3 DNA reads as TGTGCCAGTAGTATTTCCGGTTGGGGGGGCGGTAATCAGCCCCAGCATTTT. Its protein is CASSISGWGGGNQPQHF.

The V call is TRBV27, the J call TRBJ1-1, with D perhaps matching TRBD1 (6 bases). Germline V gene lookup returns CDR1 MNHEY and CDR2 SMNVEV (reference sequence). Trimming took off 4 bases at V and 6 bases at J, with 15 bases between the two ends. The CDR3 sequence is 14 residues long. The CDR3 DNA reads TGTGCCAGCAGTTCAGCGACGGGGGGCCCTGAAGCTTTCTTT. This gives the protein CASSSATGGPEAFF.

A word on this clone: Other DNA sequences in this sample translate to the same CDR3. V is TRBV11-3 and J is TRBJ2-3, with D hard to call. This CDR3 has 14 amino acids. Looked up from germline, CDR1 is SGHNT and CDR2 is YENEEA. Trimming left V 3 bases short and J 0 bases short, with 7 bases between. The CDR3, as DNA: TGTGCCAGCAGCTTGGCCGCTAGCACAGATACGCAGTATTTT. The encoded protein is CASSLAASTDTQYF.

CDR3 in DNA: TGCGCCAGCAGCCCGGGGGGGCAGGCCACAGATACGCAGTATTTT. Protein sequence: CASSPGGQATDTQYF. The V gene is TRBV5-1, the J gene TRBJ2-3; 8 nucleotides agree with TRBD2. This CDR3 has 15 residues. The V segment lost 4 bases and the J segment 2 bases; nucleotides outside the gene matches: 6. CDR1 is SGHRS and CDR2 is YFSETQ in the germline V gene.

The chain carries TRBV2 and TRBJ1-5, with TRBD1 matching over 11 bases. CDR1 is SNHLY, CDR2 FYNNEI, per germline. With 6 bases clipped from V and 0 bases from J, the junction kept 10 bases outside the gene matches. The CDR3 covers 18 residues. CDR3 coding DNA: TGTGCCAGCAGGATGGGTGGGACAGGGGGTTATAGCAATCAGCCCCAGCATTTT. It codes for CASRMGGTGGYSNQPQHF.

The V and J genes are TRBV6-1 and TRBJ1-1, with a tentative D call TRBD1 (5 bases). Germline lookup yields CDR1 MNHNS and CDR2 SASEGT. This CDR3 has 12 amino acids. The V end was cut by 1 base, the J end by 8 bases, with 8 bases between. CDR3 DNA: TGTGCCAGCAGTGAAGAGTGGGGCGAAGCTTTCTTT. Translation: CASSEEWGEAFF.

This clone showed up just a few times. The chain couples TRBV2 to TRBJ1-4, with D unclear. V lost 8 bases and J 5 bases, leaving 9 bases between the germline ends. This CDR3 has 12 amino acids. From germline, CDR1 is SNHLY and CDR2 FYNNEI. The DNA of the CDR3 is TGTGCCAGCGCGGGAATCAATGAAAAACTGTTTTTT. It codes for CASAGINEKLFF.